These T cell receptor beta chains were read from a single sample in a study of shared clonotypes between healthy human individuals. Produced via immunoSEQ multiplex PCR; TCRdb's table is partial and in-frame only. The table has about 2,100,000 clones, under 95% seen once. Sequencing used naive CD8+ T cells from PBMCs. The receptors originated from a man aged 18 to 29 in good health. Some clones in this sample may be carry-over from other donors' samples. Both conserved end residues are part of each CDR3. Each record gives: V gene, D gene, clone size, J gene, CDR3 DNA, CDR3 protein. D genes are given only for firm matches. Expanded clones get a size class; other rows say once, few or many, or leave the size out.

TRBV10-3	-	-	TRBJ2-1	TGTGCCATCAACGGCCCGCACAATGAGCAGTTCTTC	CAINGPHNEQFF
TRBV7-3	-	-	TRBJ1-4	TGTGCCAGCAGCTTAATAGGGACTTCCCATCGCCCACCAACTAATGAAAAACTGTTTTTT	CASSLIGTSHRPPTNEKLFF
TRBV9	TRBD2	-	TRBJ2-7	TGTGCCAGCAGCGCGAACAGCGGGAGGGCCTACGAGCAGTACTTC	CASSANSGRAYEQYF
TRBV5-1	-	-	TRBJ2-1	TGCGCCAGCAGCTTGGTGACGGCCGGTTGGGATGAGCAGTTCTTC	CASSLVTAGWDEQFF
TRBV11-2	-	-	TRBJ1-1	TGTGCCAGCAGCTTAAAGTATAAGTCGGGCCCTGAAGCTTTCTTT	CASSLKYKSGPEAFF
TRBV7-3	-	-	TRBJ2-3	TGTGCCAGCAGCCCGGACGGTTCTCCAGATACGCAGTATTTT	CASSPDGSPDTQYF
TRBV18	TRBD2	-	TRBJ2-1	TGTGCCAGCTCACCACAAGGACTAGCGGGAGTCTACAATGAGCAGTTCTTC	CASSPQGLAGVYNEQFF
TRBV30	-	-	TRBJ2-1	TGTGCCTGGAGTGTGGTCATGAATGAGCAGTTCTTC	CAWSVVMNEQFF
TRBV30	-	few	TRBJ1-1	TGTGCCTGGAGTCCAAGAGGTGGGAGATTGAACACTGAAGCTTTCTTT	CAWSPRGGRLNTEAFF
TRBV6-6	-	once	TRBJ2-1	TGTGCCAGCAGCCCCACTAGGAGGCCCAAGAACGGCGAGTTCTTC	CASSPTRRPKNGEFF
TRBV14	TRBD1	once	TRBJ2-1	TGTGCCAGCAGCCTCCAGGGGGCGTACAATGAGCAGTTCTTC	CASSLQGAYNEQFF
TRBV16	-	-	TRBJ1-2	TGTGCCAGCAGCCAAGCAGAACGGGGTTATGGCTACACCTTC	CASSQAERGYGYTF
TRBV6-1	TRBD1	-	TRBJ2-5	TGTGCCAGCAGTGTACAGGGGGCACAAGAGACCCAGTACTTC	CASSVQGAQETQYF
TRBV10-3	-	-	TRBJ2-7	TGTGCCATCAGTCCCGGGACTCGGACGGTTAATCTAACCTACGAGCAGTACTTC	CAISPGTRTVNLTYEQYF
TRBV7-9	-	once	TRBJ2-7	TGTGCCAGCAGCTTAGACTCCCGGGGGCCTCCGTCCTACGAGCAGTACTTC	CASSLDSRGPPSYEQYF
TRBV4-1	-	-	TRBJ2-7	TGCGCCAGCAGCCATACTCCGGGAGCATACGAGCAGTACTTC	CASSHTPGAYEQYF
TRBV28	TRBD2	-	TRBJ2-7	TGTGCCAGCAGTTTAGGGACTAGCTACGAGCAGTACTTC	CASSLGTSYEQYF
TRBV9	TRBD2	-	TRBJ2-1	TGTGCCAGCAGCGTTGCGGGGGGGACCTACAATGAGCAGTTCTTC	CASSVAGGTYNEQFF
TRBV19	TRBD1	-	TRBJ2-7	TGTGCCAGTAGTATTCAAGGGACAGGAGACGAGCAGTACTTC	CASSIQGTGDEQYF
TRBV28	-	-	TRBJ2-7	TGTGCCAGCAGTTTATCTTCTTACTACGAGCAGTACTTC	CASSLSSYYEQYF
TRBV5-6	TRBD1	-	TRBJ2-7	TGTGCCAGCAGCTGGACCTATGACAGGGGCTACGAGCAGTACTTC	CASSWTYDRGYEQYF
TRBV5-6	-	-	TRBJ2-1	TGTGCCAGCAGCTTGGAAAACAGTGGGTACTACAATGAGCAGTTCTTC	CASSLENSGYYNEQFF
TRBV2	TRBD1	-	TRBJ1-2	TGTGCCAGCAGTGAAAAACCCTGGGAGACAGGGGCAATAACTAACTATGGCTACACCTTC	CASSEKPWETGAITNYGYTF
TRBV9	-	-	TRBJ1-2	TGTGCCAGCAGCCCGGAGGGGCAGGGGAGGACCTATGGCTACACCTTC	CASSPEGQGRTYGYTF
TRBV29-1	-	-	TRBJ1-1	TGCAGCGTTGCGTCCACTGAAGCTTTCTTT	CSVASTEAFF
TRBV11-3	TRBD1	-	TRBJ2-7	TGTGCCAGCAGCTTACGAGGGGGCGACGAGCAGTACTTC	CASSLRGGDEQYF
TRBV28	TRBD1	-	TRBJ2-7	TGTGCCACCCAGCAGGGGACAGGGAACTCCTACGAGCAGTACTTC	CATQQGTGNSYEQYF
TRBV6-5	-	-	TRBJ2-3	TGTGCCAGCAGTCCCAGGGGTTTGAGGTCAGATACGCAGTATTTT	CASSPRGLRSDTQYF
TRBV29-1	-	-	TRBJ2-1	TGCAGCGCATTGGGACCAGGAGAGAGGGGAAACTCCTACAATGAGCAGTTCTTC	CSALGPGERGNSYNEQFF
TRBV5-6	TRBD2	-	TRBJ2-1	TGTGCCAGCAGCTTAGGCGTCGGGCGGGAGTCGTACAATGAGCAGTTCTTC	CASSLGVGRESYNEQFF
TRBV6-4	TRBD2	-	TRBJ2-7	TGTGCCAGCAGTGAGGGGGGCCTAGCGGGGCGAAGGGAGCAGTACTTC	CASSEGGLAGRREQYF
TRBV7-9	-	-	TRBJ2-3	TGTGCCAGCAGCTCGACAGCAGATACGCAGTATTTT	CASSSTADTQYF
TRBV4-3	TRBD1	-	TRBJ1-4	TGCGCCAGCAGCCAAGGGACAGGGGGAGAAAAACTGTTTTTT	CASSQGTGGEKLFF
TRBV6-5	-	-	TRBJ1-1	TGTGCCAGCAGTCCTCGGGGGGGAAACACTGAAGCTTTCTTT	CASSPRGGNTEAFF
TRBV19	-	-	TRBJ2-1	TGTGCCAGTAGGACCGGACTCGGTGAGCAGTTCTTC	CASRTGLGEQFF
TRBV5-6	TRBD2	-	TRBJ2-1	TGTGCCAGCAGCCGCGGGAGTCCGTCCTACAATGAGCAGTTCTTC	CASSRGSPSYNEQFF
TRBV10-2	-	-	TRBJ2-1	TGCGCCAGCAGTGAGATTGAGGGGGGAAATGAGCAGTTCTTC	CASSEIEGGNEQFF
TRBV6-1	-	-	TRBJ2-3	TGTGCCAGCAGTGAACGAGGTCATGGAAGTACGCAGTATTTT	CASSERGHGSTQYF
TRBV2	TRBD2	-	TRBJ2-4	TGTGCCAGCAGTGAAATACTAGCGACAGCCAAAAACATTCAGTACTTC	CASSEILATAKNIQYF
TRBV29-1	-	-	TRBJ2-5	TGCAGCGTTGAAGGGGGAGGATGGCAAGAGACCCAGTACTTC	CSVEGGGWQETQYF
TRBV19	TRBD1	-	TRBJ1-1	TGTGCCAGTGCGGGACAGCTGAACACTGAAGCTTTCTTT	CASAGQLNTEAFF
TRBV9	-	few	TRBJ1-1	TGTGCCAGCAGCTTGGGGAGGGGACGCACTGAAGCTTTCTTT	CASSLGRGRTEAFF
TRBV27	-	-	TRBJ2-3	TGTGCCAGCAGTTTTTTGGGTGGAGTCAGCACAGATACGCAGTATTTT	CASSFLGGVSTDTQYF
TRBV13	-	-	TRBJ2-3	TGTGCCAGCAGCTTAGGCGGGCGACAGACAGATACGCAGTATTTT	CASSLGGRQTDTQYF
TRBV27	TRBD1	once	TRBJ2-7	TGTGCCAGCAGTTTATCGACAGGGGGCGGGGAGCAGTACTTC	CASSLSTGGGEQYF
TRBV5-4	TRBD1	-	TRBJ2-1	TGTGCCAGCAACTCCGGGACAGGGTCCCACAATGAGCAGTTCTTC	CASNSGTGSHNEQFF
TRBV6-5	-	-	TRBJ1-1	TGTGCCAGCAGCACGGGGGGAGCGAACACTGAAGCTTTCTTT	CASSTGGANTEAFF
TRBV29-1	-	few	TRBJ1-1	TGCAGCGTTGAGGCGGGGGGCACTGAAGCTTTCTTT	CSVEAGGTEAFF
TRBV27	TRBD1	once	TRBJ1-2	TGTGCCAGCAGTCCCGGGACAGTAAATGGCTACACCTTC	CASSPGTVNGYTF
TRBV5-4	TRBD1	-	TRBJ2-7	TGTGCCAGCAGCCTTTCGACAGGGGGCTACGAGCAGTACTTC	CASSLSTGGYEQYF
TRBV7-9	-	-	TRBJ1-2	TGTGCCAGCAGCCCGGGGGCTAACTATGGCTACACCTTC	CASSPGANYGYTF
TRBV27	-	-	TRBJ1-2	TGTGCCAGCAGTCAAAGCCCCAGAGGGATCGACTATGGCTACACCTTC	CASSQSPRGIDYGYTF
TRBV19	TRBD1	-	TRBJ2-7	TGTGCCAGTAGTTCCCAGGGGGTTACCTACGAGCAGTACTTC	CASSSQGVTYEQYF
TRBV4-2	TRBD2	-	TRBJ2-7	TGTGCCAGCAGCCAAGAGGGCGGGAGCTCCTACGAGCAGTACTTC	CASSQEGGSSYEQYF
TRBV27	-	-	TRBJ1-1	TGTGCCAGCAGTTCCCTCGGGCAGGGACCTAACACTGAAGCTTTCTTT	CASSSLGQGPNTEAFF
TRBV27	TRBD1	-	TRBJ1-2	TGTGCCAGCAGTTTACAACAGGGGGCTGCTGCTAACTATGGCTACACCTTC	CASSLQQGAAANYGYTF